This T cell receptor (beta chain) was identified during a study of CD8+CD57+ T cells in acquired aplastic anemia. Study at large: Average DNA yield from sorted CD4+ and CD8+ cells was about 3.2 ug.

CDR3 and TCR beta VDJ profiling relied on a genomic DNA template. In TCRdb, the reads were re-called with MiXCR into one record per CDR3 protein. Of some 160,000 distinct CDR3 sequences listed, 45% to 50% are singletons. CDR3 length: 15 residues. CDR1 SGHTA and CDR2 FQGTGA come from the germline V gene. Trimming pared 5 bases from V and 4 bases from J, leaving 16 bases between. Sequencing was done on patients that had shown CD8+CD57+ cell expansion by flow cytometry. Every patient presented with severe acquired aplastic anemia. At blood sampling, none of the patients had yet received therapy. Input material: sorted CD4+, CD8+, or CD8+CD57+ T cells (not recorded which) from PBMCs. The sequence derives from a human donor with aplastic anemia. The chain recombines TRBV7-3 with TRBJ2-3; D perhaps matches TRBD2 (6 bases). The CDR3 here is CASSPLGGPADTQYF. CDR3 nucleotide sequence: TGTGCCAGCAGCCCACTAGGAGGGCCGGCAGATACGCAGTATTTT.